One sample yielded the 23 T cell receptor beta chains listed below, sequenced in a study of shared clonotypes between healthy human individuals. Sequencing was performed with immunoSEQ multiplex PCR; in TCRdb, only in-frame clones are kept and a portion is missing. This sample has 2 million to 2.5 million clones, with 85% to 95% found just once. Sequencing was performed on naive CD4+ T cells from PBMCs. As to subset: CD45RA+ positively selected. All receptors come from a man between 18 and 29 years old in good health. Some clones in this sample may be carry-over from other donors' samples.

This clone was seen a handful of times. V usage is TRBV10-3 and J usage is TRBJ1-4; D possibly corresponds to TRBD1 (5 bases). V lost 9 bases and J lost 8, with 16 bases in between. Germline CDR1 is ENHRY and CDR2 is SYGVKD. The CDR3 length is 13 residues. Written as DNA, the CDR3 is TGTGCCATGTCGGGGGGAGAGGGAGAAAAACTGTTTTTT. Translation gives CAMSGGEGEKLFF.

Worth noting for this clone: Within the sample, other DNA sequences also encode this same CDR3. The chain combines TRBV7-2 with TRBJ2-7; D might be TRBD1 (7 bases). The CDR3 consists of 13 residues. The V gene lost 5 bases and the J gene lost 4 bases, with 12 bases spanning the gap. From germline, CDR1 is SGHTA and CDR2 FQGNSA. The CDR3 coding sequence is TGTGCCAGCAGCCCAGGGGGGCGGTACGAGCAGTACTTC. Residues: CASSPGGRYEQYF. Combining the CDR3 with reference TRBV7-2 and TRBJ2-7 gives the whole variable domain GAGVSQSPSNKVTEKGKDVELRCDPISGHTALYWYRQSLGQGLEFLIYFQGNSAPDKSGLPSDRFSAERTGGSVSTLTIQRTQQEDSAVYLCASSPGGRYEQYFGPGTRLTVT.

The J gene is TRBJ2-4, the V gene TRBV6-1; D is unclear. CDR1 and CDR2 from the germline V gene are MNHNS and SASEGT. Trimming took off 6 bases at V and 7 bases at J, with 19 bases between the two ends. The CDR3 consists of 15 residues. For the CDR3, the DNA is TGTGCCAGCAGGGGAATGGGCGGTGGTTGGAACATTCAGTACTTC. Protein: CASRGMGGGWNIQYF.

The chain recombines TRBV5-5 with TRBJ2-3; D uncertain. Looked up from germline, CDR1 is SGHKS and CDR2 is YYEKEE (reference sequence). The V end lost 2 bases, the J end lost 4 bases, and 5 bases lay between the germline ends. The CDR3 extends over 12 amino acids. CDR3 in amino acids: CASSFEADTQYF. DNA of the CDR3: TGTGCCAGCAGCTTTGAAGCAGATACGCAGTATTTT.

This clone has a single count. CDR3 protein: CASSVVPGDTGELFF. DNA of the CDR3: TGTGCCAGCAGCGTAGTCCCAGGGGACACCGGGGAGCTGTTTTTT. The genes are TRBV9 and TRBJ2-2; a possible D gene is TRBD1 (6 bases). Germline CDR1 SGDLS, CDR2 YYNGEE. V lost 0 bases, J lost 3 bases, and 9 bases lay in between. The length of the CDR3 is 15 residues. The full variable domain, its missing parts supplied by reference TRBV9 and TRBJ2-2, is DSGVTQTPKHLITATGQRVTLRCSPRSGDLSVYWYQQSLDQGLQFLIQYYNGEERAKGNILERFSAQQFPDLHSELNLSSLELGDSALYFCASSVVPGDTGELFFGEGSRLTVL.

The CDR3 loop reads CASSPPTELNQPQHF. Written as DNA, the CDR3 is TGCGCCAGCAGCCCACCGACGGAACTTAATCAGCCCCAGCATTTT. The genes are TRBV4-1 and TRBJ1-5; D unresolved. V was shortened by 4 bases and J by 4 bases, with 14 bases between the two germline ends. Looked up from germline, CDR1 is MGHRA and CDR2 is YSYEKL. This CDR3 is built from 15 residues.

This chain connects TRBV2 to TRBJ2-1; D is unclear. V lost 7 bases and J 0 bases, leaving 16 bases between the germline ends. The length of the CDR3 is 16 residues. From germline, CDR1 is SNHLY and CDR2 FYNNEI. The CDR3 coding sequence is TGTGCCAGCAATAAGGTTTGGCAGAGCTCCTACAATGAGCAGTTCTTC. Encoded protein: CASNKVWQSSYNEQFF.

The chain has TRBV7-8 and TRBJ2-1; 12 bases are a match to TRBD2. CDR1 is SGHVS, CDR2 FQNEAQ, per germline. J lost 4 bases, V lost 4 bases, and 2 bases had no gene match. This CDR3 has 15 amino acids. CDR3 loop: CASSSLAGGYNEQFF. In DNA form, the CDR3 reads TGTGCCAGCAGCTCTCTAGCGGGAGGGTACAATGAGCAGTTCTTC.

V and J are TRBV27 and TRBJ1-2, with D possibly TRBD1 on 6 matching bases. In germline, CDR1 is MNHEY, CDR2 SMNVEV (reference sequence). Trimming cost V 4 bases and J 9 bases, with 21 bases left between them. The CDR3 loop spans 15 amino acids. CDR3 region: CASSSPGQSFYRYTF. CDR3 nucleotides: TGTGCCAGCAGTTCTCCTGGACAGTCGTTTTATCGCTACACCTTC.

The V gene is TRBV7-2, the J gene TRBJ2-7; possible D gene TRBD1, 7 bases. Between the trimmed V and J ends, which lost 3 bases and 5 bases, there was a span of 11 bases. In germline, CDR1 is SGHTA, CDR2 FQGNSA. CDR3 length equals 13 residues. This CDR3 reads CASSFDREDEQYF. The DNA for the CDR3 is TGTGCCAGCAGCTTTGACAGGGAGGACGAGCAGTACTTC.

The V and J genes are TRBV28 and TRBJ1-1; D gene uncertain. The CDR3 spans 14 residues. Germline loops: CDR1 MDHEN, CDR2 SYDVKM. V lost 2 bases to trimming and J lost 1 base, with 8 bases between them. Here the CDR3 DNA reads TGTGCCAGCAGTTTACGCTTACCGAACACTGAAGCTTTCTTT. Protein sequence: CASSLRLPNTEAFF.

V is TRBV19 and J is TRBJ1-5, with TRBD1 identical over 7 bases. V dropped 7 bases and J dropped 5; count of bases not matched to a gene: 5. This CDR3 region has 13 residues. CDR1 LNHDA and CDR2 SQIVND come from the germline V gene (reference sequence). CDR3 region: CASKGQGDQPQHF. In DNA, the CDR3 is TGTGCCAGTAAAGGGCAGGGGGATCAGCCCCAGCATTTT.

V gene TRBV28 combines with J gene TRBJ2-1; 13 nucleotides agree with TRBD2. With 8 bases clipped from V and 9 bases from J, the junction kept 7 bases outside the gene matches. Germline V gene data show CDR1 as MDHEN and CDR2 as SYDVKM. The CDR3 totals 14 residues. In nucleotides, the CDR3 is TGTGCCAGCGTTACTAGCGGGAGGGCCACTGAGCAGTTCTTC. The encoded protein is CASVTSGRATEQFF.

There are a few counts of this clone. The sample contains more than one DNA sequence encoding this CDR3. This sequence joins TRBV7-9 and TRBJ1-1, with D possibly being TRBD1 (5 bases). CDR1 SEHNR and CDR2 FQNEAQ come from the germline V gene (reference sequence). The CDR3 runs to 14 residues. V was cut by 5 bases and J by 4 bases, with 14 bases left in between. The CDR3 spells CASSPRGGGTEAFF. CDR3 DNA: TGTGCCAGCAGCCCCCGCGGGGGTGGCACTGAAGCTTTCTTT.

This chain uses TRBV29-1 with TRBJ2-5; 9 bases are shared with TRBD1. This CDR3 has 13 residues. V lost 2 bases to trimming and J lost 5 bases; unmatched junction nucleotides: 3. Germline lookup yields CDR1 SQVTM and CDR2 ANQGSEA. The CDR3 DNA follows: TGCAGCGTTGAAAACAGGGGGCGGGAGACCCAGTACTTC. Translated, it gives CSVENRGRETQYF.

Worth noting for this clone: Other nucleotide sequences in the sample specify the same CDR3. The CDR3, as DNA: TGTGCCAGCAGTTGGGGCGGAGAGACCCAGTACTTC. It codes for CASSWGGETQYF. The V gene is TRBV7-2, the J gene TRBJ2-5, with D perhaps matching TRBD1 (5 bases). The ends were cut back, 6 bases at V and 4 bases at J, with 9 bases in the middle. The CDR3 is 12 residues long. The germline V gene has CDR1 SGHTA and CDR2 FQGNSA.

This rearrangement joins TRBV11-3 to TRBJ2-3; D uncertain. The ends were cut back, 4 bases at V and 6 bases at J, with 26 bases in the middle. The germline CDR1 and CDR2 sequences are SGHNT and YENEEA. This CDR3 contains 18 residues. The CDR3 region is CASSSTTARNSPEDTQYF. The CDR3, as DNA: TGTGCCAGCAGCTCTACCACCGCTCGGAACTCACCAGAGGATACGCAGTATTTT.

The chain is built from TRBV15 and TRBJ1-1, with a tentative D call TRBD1 (5 bases). The CDR3 is made up of 14 amino acids. Between the trimmed V and J ends, which lost 5 bases and 1 base, there was a span of 11 bases. CDR1 and CDR2 from the germline V gene are LNHNV and YYDKDF (reference sequence). The CDR3 region is CATSGQGRNTEAFF. CDR3 sequence (DNA): TGTGCCACCAGCGGTCAGGGAAGGAACACTGAAGCTTTCTTT. The variable domain in full, with the rest retrieved from reference TRBV15 and TRBJ1-1, is DAMVIQNPRYQVTQFGKPVTLSCSQTLNHNVMYWYQQKSSQAPKLLFHYYDKDFNNEADTPDNFQSRRPNTSFCFLDIRSPGLGDTAMYLCATSGQGRNTEAFFGQGTRLTVV.

As to this clone: The same CDR3 also results from other DNA sequences found in this sample. This chain uses TRBV6-1 with TRBJ1-4, with a possible D match to TRBD1 (6 bases). Germline V lookup: CDR1 MNHNS, CDR2 SASEGT. The CDR3 totals 13 residues. V was shortened by 8 bases and J by 3 bases, with 10 bases between the two germline ends. CDR3: CASSGGPNEKLFF. The CDR3 region has the DNA TGTGCCAGCTCTGGGGGGCCTAATGAAAAACTGTTTTTT.

The DNA of the CDR3 is TGTGCCAGCAGCTTGGCCTCAAATAGCTACGAGCAGTACTTC. Protein product: CASSLASNSYEQYF. This chain uses TRBV5-8 with TRBJ2-7, with D uncertain. V lost 0 bases, J lost 3 bases, and 10 bases lay in between. Per the germline V gene, CDR1 is SGHTS and CDR2 is YDEGEE. The CDR3 consists of 14 residues.

The V and J genes are TRBV5-1 and TRBJ2-7; tentatively, D is TRBD1 (5 bases). Germline assignment: CDR1 SGHRS and CDR2 YFSETQ. CDR3 length: 12 residues. V was shortened by 3 bases and J by 3 bases, with 7 bases between the two germline ends. For the CDR3, the DNA is TGCGCCAGCAGCTACGACAGCTACGAGCAGTACTTC. This gives the protein CASSYDSYEQYF.

The J gene is TRBJ1-2, the V gene TRBV27; a weak D match, TRBD1 (5 bases). The CDR3 is 12 amino acids. The germline V gene encodes CDR1 MNHEY and CDR2 SMNVEV (reference sequence). V lost 7 bases and J 7 bases, leaving 13 bases between the germline ends. This CDR3 is CASKGGVSGYTF. The CDR3 DNA reads as TGTGCCAGCAAGGGAGGGGTTAGTGGCTACACCTTC.

The CDR3 nucleotides read TGTGCCAGCTCACCTGGACAAGTCCCAGATACGCAGTATTTT. Protein: CASSPGQVPDTQYF. V usage is TRBV18 and J usage is TRBJ2-3; maybe TRBD1 (5 bases). The CDR3 extends over 14 amino acids. Germline loops: CDR1 KGHSH, CDR2 LQKENI. Trimming cost V 3 bases and J 4 bases, with 11 bases left between them.